This is a list of T cell receptor beta chains from one sample in a study of T-cell reconstitution after alpha-beta-depleted transplantation in children. TCRdb recomputed calls from the PCR reads with MiXCR, one row per CDR3 protein. The sample holds about 610,000 distinct CDR3 sequences, about 11% seen once. The sequencing used PBMCs from the stem cell graft donor, collected from the stem cell graft. The origin of the receptors is a human donor who donated a stem cell graft to a child with acute myeloid leukemia. CDR3s include the opening cysteine and the closing phenylalanine or tryptophan. A D gene is named only where the DNA matches it firmly. Some rows have no size entry. The others give once, few or many, or a class for an expanded clone.

TRBJ1-2 | TRBV6-1 | TRBD1 | - | CASSPQGGRYGYTF | TGTGCCAGCAGCCCACAGGGGGGACGGTATGGCTACACCTTC
TRBJ1-5 | TRBV4-3 | TRBD1 | - | CASSQDRGINQPQHF | TGCGCCAGCAGCCAGGACAGGGGGATCAATCAGCCCCAGCATTTT
TRBJ2-7 | TRBV20-1 | TRBD2 | - | CSAPPTGGPYEQYF | TGCAGTGCTCCCCCTACGGGAGGGCCTTACGAGCAGTACTTC
TRBJ1-1 | TRBV30 | - | - | CAWSPYLGNTEAFF | TGTGCCTGGAGTCCATACCTCGGGAACACTGAAGCTTTCTTT
TRBJ2-3 | TRBV7-9 | - | - | CASSLARGTTDTQYF | TGTGCCAGCAGCTTAGCGCGAGGGACTACAGATACGCAGTATTTT
TRBJ2-7 | TRBV20-1 | - | few | CSATPVAGGFYEQYF | TGCAGTGCCACCCCGGTAGCCGGGGGATTTTACGAGCAGTACTTC
TRBJ2-7 | TRBV18 | TRBD1 | - | CASSPGTVGYEQYF | TGTGCCAGCTCGCCAGGGACAGTCGGTTACGAGCAGTACTTC
TRBJ1-1 | TRBV5-1 | - | many | CASSLDPSYTEAFF | TGCGCCAGCAGCTTGGATCCGTCCTACACTGAAGCTTTCTTT
TRBJ1-4 | TRBV7-9 | - | few | CASSLTESTNEKLFF | TGTGCCAGCAGCTTAACGGAATCAACTAATGAAAAACTGTTTTTT
TRBJ2-1 | TRBV6-5 | TRBD2 | many | CASTQGTSAFEQFF | TGTGCCAGCACCCAAGGGACTAGCGCGTTTGAGCAGTTCTTC
TRBJ2-7 | TRBV6-1 | TRBD1 | - | CASSADRGHYEQYF | TGTGCCAGCAGCGCGGACAGGGGGCACTACGAGCAGTACTTC
TRBJ1-1 | TRBV28 | - | many | CANSLEHRNTEAFF | TGTGCCAACAGTTTGGAACACCGAAACACTGAAGCTTTCTTT
TRBJ1-5 | TRBV12-3/TRBV12-4 | - | - | CASSFWAGYSNQPQHF | TGTGCCAGCAGTTTTTGGGCAGGCTATAGCAATCAGCCCCAGCATTTT
TRBJ2-1 | TRBV29-1 | - | few | CSVASSSGPQRGEQFF | TGCAGCGTCGCCTCGAGTAGCGGACCTCAGAGGGGTGAGCAGTTCTTC
TRBJ2-3 | TRBV20-1 | - | - | CSARGGNKRTSTDTQYF | TGCAGTGCTAGAGGGGGGAACAAACGAACTAGCACAGATACGCAGTATTTT
TRBJ2-5 | TRBV5-6 | - | few | CASSSLGELETQYF | TGTGCCAGCAGCTCCCTCGGGGAGCTGGAGACCCAGTACTTC
TRBJ1-3 | TRBV20-1 | - | - | CSAAREWAGNTIYF | TGCAGTGCCGCTCGGGAGTGGGCCGGAAACACCATATATTTT
TRBJ2-7 | TRBV28 | TRBD1 | few | CASSDPSSGQGLSYF | TGTGCCAGCAGTGATCCATCGTCGGGACAGGGTTTGTCGTACTTC
TRBJ2-7 | TRBV12-3/TRBV12-4 | TRBD2 | - | CASSLGASGRTAYEQYF | TGTGCCAGCAGTTTAGGGGCTAGCGGGAGGACCGCCTACGAGCAGTACTTC
TRBJ1-3 | TRBV11-2 | - | few | CASSFDRATSGNTIYF | TGTGCCAGCAGCTTCGATCGCGCTACCTCTGGAAACACCATATATTTT
TRBJ2-7 | TRBV5-6 | TRBD1 | - | CASSFGDRTSYEQYF | TGTGCCAGCAGCTTCGGGGACAGAACCTCCTACGAGCAGTACTTC
TRBJ1-3 | TRBV10-3 | - | - | CASETGPGDTIYF | TGTGCCAGCGAGACAGGACCCGGGGACACCATATATTTT
TRBJ1-1 | TRBV20-1 | - | few | CSASRMAGLNTEAFF | TGCAGTGCTAGTAGGATGGCGGGGCTGAACACTGAAGCTTTCTTT
TRBJ2-2 | TRBV5-1 | - | - | CASSPPGGVNTGELFF | TGCGCCAGCAGCCCCCCGGGTGGGGTTAACACCGGGGAGCTGTTTTTT
TRBJ2-7 | TRBV7-2 | - | many | CASSLDVYEQYF | TGTGCCAGCAGCTTAGACGTCTACGAGCAGTACTTC
TRBJ2-7 | TRBV29-1 | - | few | CSVGSKLTYEQYF | TGCAGCGTTGGGTCTAAACTAACCTACGAGCAGTACTTC
TRBJ2-5 | TRBV7-2 | TRBD2 | many | CASSFDGRAEETQYF | TGTGCCAGCAGCTTTGACGGGAGGGCCGAAGAGACCCAGTACTTC
TRBJ1-5 | TRBV12-3/TRBV12-4 | - | many | CASTLAGSNQPQHF | TGTGCCAGCACCCTAGCGGGTAGCAATCAGCCCCAGCATTTT
TRBJ2-3 | TRBV6-2/TRBV6-3 | - | few | CASSSVSGRSLVTDTQYF | TGTGCCAGCAGTTCCGTCTCCGGTCGGTCCCTTGTCACAGATACGCAGTATTTT
TRBJ2-5 | TRBV18 | - | - | CASSPPEGETQYF | TGTGCCAGCTCACCACCCGAGGGAGAGACCCAGTACTTC
TRBJ1-1 | TRBV29-1 | TRBD1 | few | CSVKGQIMNTEAFF | TGCAGCGTGAAGGGACAGATAATGAACACTGAAGCTTTCTTT
TRBJ2-5 | TRBV12-3/TRBV12-4 | - | few | CASSLRRNQETQYF | TGTGCCAGCAGCCTCAGACGGAACCAAGAGACCCAGTACTTC
TRBJ2-2 | TRBV25-1 | - | - | CASSDSGNFVTGELFF | TGTGCCAGCAGTGACTCCGGGAACTTCGTCACCGGGGAGCTGTTTTTT
TRBJ1-5 | TRBV15 | - | many | CATSRESNTGEGNQPQHF | TGTGCCACCAGCAGAGAGAGTAATACTGGTGAGGGCAATCAGCCCCAGCATTTT
TRBJ2-1 | TRBV5-1 | - | many | CASSLMYEQFF | TGCGCCAGCAGCTTGATGTATGAGCAGTTCTTC
TRBJ2-5 | TRBV7-9 | - | few | CASSPEGGEVQYF | TGTGCCAGCAGCCCGGAGGGGGGAGAGGTCCAGTACTTC
TRBJ2-1 | TRBV5-1 | TRBD2 | few | CASSSTGGTSPNEQFF | TGCGCCAGCAGCTCAACGGGGGGGACTAGTCCGAATGAGCAGTTCTTC
TRBJ1-1 | TRBV6-1 | - | few | CASSEAGGRRFF | TGTGCCAGCAGTGAAGCGGGGGGCAGGAGGTTCTTT
TRBJ2-1 | TRBV29-1 | - | - | CSARTATPSNYNEQFF | TGCAGCGCCAGAACGGCTACCCCCTCAAATTACAATGAGCAGTTCTTC
TRBJ1-4 | TRBV11-2 | - | few | CASSLGPGRNNEKLFF | TGTGCCAGCAGCTTAGGCCCGGGACGGAATAATGAAAAACTGTTTTTT
TRBJ1-6 | TRBV6-5 | - | - | CASSYSPPSSYNSPLHF | TGTGCCAGCAGTTACTCCCCACCGAGCTCCTATAATTCACCCCTCCACTTT
TRBJ2-5 | TRBV28 | - | few | CASSFWGRPETQYF | TGTGCCAGCAGTTTTTGGGGGAGGCCAGAGACCCAGTACTTC
TRBJ2-5 | TRBV7-2 | - | many | CASSPGSLGGETQYF | TGTGCCAGCAGCCCGGGTTCCTTGGGAGGAGAGACCCAGTACTTC
TRBJ1-2 | TRBV12-3/TRBV12-4 | - | - | CASSPLGGYTF | TGTGCCAGCAGCCCGCTGGGGGGCTACACCTTC
TRBJ2-1 | TRBV29-1 | - | many | CSVVGRVMNNEQFF | TGCAGCGTTGTTGGCAGGGTGATGAACAATGAGCAGTTCTTC
TRBJ1-2 | TRBV29-1 | - | few | CSVEKSEAGITYGYTF | TGCAGCGTTGAAAAGAGTGAGGCGGGTATTACTTATGGCTACACCTTC
TRBJ2-5 | TRBV2 | - | - | CASSARTIQETQYF | TGTGCCAGCAGTGCGCGGACAATACAAGAGACCCAGTACTTC
TRBJ2-4 | TRBV6-2/TRBV6-3 | TRBD1 | few | CASHPGTGGRMGLAKNIQYF | TGTGCCTCCCACCCAGGGACAGGGGGCAGGATGGGGCTAGCCAAAAACATTCAGTACTTC
TRBJ1-4 | TRBV29-1 | - | many | CSVEAGEETLFF | TGCAGCGTTGAAGCAGGGGAGGAGACCCTGTTTTTT
TRBJ2-1 | TRBV14 | TRBD1 | - | CASSTRGLYNEQFF | TGTGCCAGCAGCACCAGGGGGCTCTACAATGAGCAGTTCTTC